Listed below are T cell receptor beta chains from one sample, sequenced in a study of cytomegalovirus exposure and HLA in healthy donors. The data were produced by immunoSEQ multiplex PCR, yet TCRdb's version contains in-frame clones alone and is incomplete. The repertoire holds some 110,000 clones, with almost 70% as singletons. Input material: PBMCs. Source of these receptors: a man aged 25 to 40 in good health and CMV-seronegative. CDR3s include the opening cysteine and the closing phenylalanine or tryptophan. The D gene is left open where the match is weak. Clone size is shown for a subset of rows, as once, few, many or a class of expanded clone.

j_call clone_size d_call v_call cdr3_nt cdr3_aa
TRBJ2-4 NA NA TRBV11-2 TGTGCCAGCAGCCCCGACACAAAAAACAGTCAGTACTTC CASSPDTKNSQYF
TRBJ2-3 NA TRBD2 TRBV27 TGTGCCAGCAGTTTAGCGGGAGGGATTGCAGATACGCAGTATTTT CASSLAGGIADTQYF
TRBJ2-1 NA TRBD2 TRBV28 TGTGCCAGCAGGTCAGCGGGAGCGCCCTACAATGAGCAGTTCTTC CASRSAGAPYNEQFF
TRBJ2-1 NA TRBD1 TRBV29-1 TGCAGCGTTGTTTTTTCACCAGGGGGCGGGTACAATGAGCAGTTCTTC CSVVFSPGGGYNEQFF
TRBJ1-1 once TRBD1 TRBV5-6 TGTGCCAGCAGCTTACAGGGGGGCACTGAAGCTTTCTTT CASSLQGGTEAFF
TRBJ1-6 NA NA TRBV30 TGTGCCTGGACCCCCGCAGGGTGGGCTTCAAGCCTCCACTTT CAWTPAGWASSLHF
TRBJ1-3 NA TRBD1 TRBV5-1 TGCGCCAGCAGCGCTTCGACAGGGGGCAACTCTGGAAACACCATATATTTT CASSASTGGNSGNTIYF
TRBJ1-6 NA NA TRBV28 TGTGCCACCCAGCTGGGAGAACGGGCTTCACCCCTCCACTTT CATQLGERASPLHF
TRBJ2-7 NA TRBD1 TRBV5-8 TGTGCCAGCAGCCCCCCTCCGGGACAGGCCCCCAATTACTCCTACGAGCAGTACTTC CASSPPPGQAPNYSYEQYF
TRBJ1-5 NA NA TRBV2 TGTGCCAGCAGTTTCTCGGGGAGCAATCAGCCCCAGCATTTT CASSFSGSNQPQHF
TRBJ2-6 NA NA TRBV29-1 TGCAGCGCCCGGGGGAGTGGGGCCAACGTCCTGACTTTC CSARGSGANVLTF
TRBJ2-7 NA NA TRBV7-9 TGTGCCAGCAGCCCCTTGGGTAAGGGAGATGGCTACGAGCAGTACTTC CASSPLGKGDGYEQYF
TRBJ2-1 NA TRBD2 TRBV4-1 TGCGCCAGCAGCACCCCTAGCGGGAGCTCCTACAATGAGCAGTTCTTC CASSTPSGSSYNEQFF
TRBJ2-5 once TRBD1 TRBV5-6 TGTGCCAGCAGCTTCGGAGCTACAGGGGGTGAACAGACCCAGTACTTC CASSFGATGGEQTQYF
TRBJ2-2 few NA TRBV11-3 TGTGCCAGCAGCCTACAGGGCGACACCGGGGAGCTGTTTTTT CASSLQGDTGELFF
TRBJ2-2 few TRBD2 TRBV7-3 TGTGCCAGCAGCACCGGACTAGCGGGAGCCGGGGAGCTGTTTTTT CASSTGLAGAGELFF
TRBJ1-5 NA NA TRBV28 TGTGCCAGCACCTACGTGGGAGGAGTACAGCCCCAGCATTTT CASTYVGGVQPQHF
TRBJ2-1 few TRBD2 TRBV4-2 TGTGCCAGCAGCCCAGGACTAGCGGGCGGCTGGAATGAGCAGTTCTTC CASSPGLAGGWNEQFF
TRBJ1-4 few NA TRBV7-2 TGTGCCAGCAGCTTAGGAGGGGGTGGGGAAAAACTGTTTTTT CASSLGGGGEKLFF
TRBJ2-2 NA TRBD2 TRBV18 TGTGCCAGCTCACCACGGACTAGCGGGAGCCACGGGGAGCTGTTTTTT CASSPRTSGSHGELFF
TRBJ2-3 NA TRBD1 TRBV6-6 TGTGCCCATGGGACAGGGAGCACAGATACGCAGTATTTT CAHGTGSTDTQYF
TRBJ1-2 NA NA TRBV21-1 TGTGCCAGCAGCAAAGCGCCTTCGGGACAGGGAAAATACTATGGCTACACCTTC CASSKAPSGQGKYYGYTF
TRBJ1-1 few NA TRBV28 TGTGCCAGCAGTTTGACTAGGGGCTCAGGTGAAGCTTTCTTT CASSLTRGSGEAFF
TRBJ2-1 few TRBD2 TRBV7-6 TGTGCCAGCAGCTTATTGGGGGGGTCCTACAATGAGCAGTTCTTC CASSLLGGSYNEQFF
TRBJ2-3 NA NA TRBV2 TGTGCCAGCAGTGCCGGAGTTTTCACAGATACGCAGTATTTT CASSAGVFTDTQYF
TRBJ1-2 NA NA TRBV5-1 TGCGCCAGCAGCTTGGCGGGTTATTATGGCTACACCTTC CASSLAGYYGYTF
TRBJ1-1 few TRBD1 TRBV5-6 TGTGCCAGCAGCTTGGTAGCAGGGGGTATGCTGGCTTTCTTT CASSLVAGGMLAFF
TRBJ1-6 NA TRBD1 TRBV19 TGTGCCAGTATGGGAGGACAGGGCGGTAATTCACCCCTCCACTTT CASMGGQGGNSPLHF
TRBJ1-2 few TRBD1 TRBV28 TGTGCCAGCAGTCCTCGGACAGGTCGCTTAACTGGCTACACCTTC CASSPRTGRLTGYTF
TRBJ2-7 NA NA TRBV2 TGTGCCAGCCTGAACTCAGGGACAAACTACGAGCAGTACTTC CASLNSGTNYEQYF
TRBJ2-5 NA TRBD1 TRBV7-2 TGTGCCAGCAGCTCAGGGACAGGTGGGAAGACCCAGTACTTC CASSSGTGGKTQYF
TRBJ1-5 NA TRBD1 TRBV5-6 TGTGCCAGCAGCTTACAGGGGAGTGATCAGCCCCAGCATTTT CASSLQGSDQPQHF
TRBJ1-4 few NA TRBV2 TGTGCCACCCGACAGGAATCTGCAACTAATGAAAAACTGTTTTTT CATRQESATNEKLFF
TRBJ2-7 NA NA TRBV7-9 TGTGCCAGCAGCTCCATGGACAGTACCTACGAGCAGTACTTC CASSSMDSTYEQYF
TRBJ2-2 few NA TRBV9 TGTGCCAGCAGCGTAGCTGACTATCAGAGCGGGGAGCTGTTTTTT CASSVADYQSGELFF
TRBJ2-2 NA TRBD2 TRBV30 TGTGCCTGGGATTTAGCGGGGGCCAACACCGGGGAGCTGTTTTTT CAWDLAGANTGELFF
TRBJ2-7 NA NA TRBV7-8 TGTGCCAGCAGCTTAGCCCCCCCAGGGCTAAGCTACGAGCAGTACTTC CASSLAPPGLSYEQYF
TRBJ1-4 NA TRBD1 TRBV4-3 TGCGCCAGCAGCCAAGGGGTTGGGACAGGGTCAGAAAAAGAAAAACTGTTTTTT CASSQGVGTGSEKEKLFF
TRBJ2-6 NA NA TRBV10-1 TGCGCCAGCGACAGGCCCCCGACTAGCAACTCTGGGGCCAACGTCCTGACTTTC CASDRPPTSNSGANVLTF
TRBJ1-5 NA NA TRBV4-2 TGTGCCAGCAGCCGCGGAGAATATCAGCCCCAGCATTTT CASSRGEYQPQHF
TRBJ2-1 few NA TRBV2 TGTGCCAGCAGCCTCGGAGATGAGCAGTTCTTC CASSLGDEQFF
TRBJ1-1 once NA TRBV14 TGTGCCAGCACGCCCGAGGGCTGGAACACTGAAGCTTTCTTT CASTPEGWNTEAFF
TRBJ2-6 NA NA TRBV7-2 TGTGCCAGCAGCTTAGGGGGGGCTGGGGCCAACGTCCTGACTTTC CASSLGGAGANVLTF
TRBJ2-7 few NA TRBV6-5 TGTGCCAGCAGCCTGTCAGGGTTCCCCTACGAGCAGTACTTC CASSLSGFPYEQYF
TRBJ1-5 NA NA TRBV25-1 TGTGCCAGCAGTGGACAGTTCTGGGAGCCCCAGCATTTT CASSGQFWEPQHF
TRBJ1-2 once TRBD1 TRBV7-2 TGTGCCAGCAGCTTCCCGGGACAGGGAGGGTATGGCTACACCTTC CASSFPGQGGYGYTF
TRBJ2-3 NA TRBD2 TRBV6-5 TGTGCCAGCAGCCCTGGACTAGCGGGCACAGATACGCAGTATTTT CASSPGLAGTDTQYF
TRBJ2-7 NA TRBD1 TRBV30 TGTGCCTGGGATCTGACAGGGGGGGAGCAGTACTTC CAWDLTGGEQYF
TRBJ2-7 NA TRBD1 TRBV27 TGTGCCAGCAGTTTTGGGACAGGTCCCTACGAGCAGTACTTC CASSFGTGPYEQYF
TRBJ2-1 NA TRBD2 TRBV6-8 TGTGCCAGCCCCCCCCCACTAGCGGGAGGGGGCAATGAGCAGTTCTTC CASPPPLAGGGNEQFF